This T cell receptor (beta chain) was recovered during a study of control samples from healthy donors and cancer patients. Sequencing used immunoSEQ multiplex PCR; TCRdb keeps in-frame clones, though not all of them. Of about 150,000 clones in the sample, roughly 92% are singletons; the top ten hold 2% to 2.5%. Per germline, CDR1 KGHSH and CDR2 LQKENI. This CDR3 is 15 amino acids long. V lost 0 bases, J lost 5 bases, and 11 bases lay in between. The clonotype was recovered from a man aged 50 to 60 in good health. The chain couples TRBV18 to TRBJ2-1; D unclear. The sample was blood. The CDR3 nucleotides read TGTGCCAGCTCACCACCCATGGACCCCCACAATGAGCAGTTCTTC. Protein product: CASSPPMDPHNEQFF.